One sample yielded the 21 T cell receptor beta chains listed below, sequenced in a study of graft-versus-host responses after intestinal transplantation. Sequencing was performed with immunoSEQ multiplex PCR; in TCRdb, only in-frame clones are kept and a portion is missing. Among 99,000 or so clones, about 90% were seen once, and the ten largest hold approximately 0.07%. Which antigens these TCRs recognize remains unknown. The source was unstimulated CD8+ T cells sorted from spleen or lymph node cells, collected before transplant. The receptors here all came from a human donor who was the organ donor for an intestinal transplant.

The gene calls are TRBV6-5 and TRBJ2-4, with 7 bases aligning to TRBD1. The CDR3 spans 15 residues. The V gene's germline CDR1 is MNHEY and CDR2 SVGAGI. Trimming removed 6 bases from V and 6 bases from J; junction bases left unmatched: 11. CDR3 sequence (DNA): TGTGCCAGCAGGACCACAGGGGTAGGGCTAAACATTCAGTACTTC. Translation: CASRTTGVGLNIQYF.

This chain connects TRBV28 to TRBJ2-2, with TRBD1 as a possible D gene (6 bases). The CDR3 has 17 amino acids. In germline, CDR1 is MDHEN, CDR2 SYDVKM. The V and J ends lost 5 bases and 0 bases respectively, with 16 bases between them. The CDR3 nucleotides read TGTGCCAGCAGTACCGACTTGTCAGGGGCGAACACCGGGGAGCTGTTTTTT. Translating gives CASSTDLSGANTGELFF.

CDR3 in DNA: TGTGCCAGCAGCTCCGGACAGGTCGGCGACCAGTACTTC. Protein sequence: CASSSGQVGDQYF. J is TRBJ2-5 and V is TRBV13; 7 bases agree with TRBD1. Germline CDR1 PRHDT, CDR2 FYEKMQ (reference sequence). CDR3 length: 13 amino acids. V was pared by 4 bases and J by 10 bases, with 9 bases of the junction left unmatched.

The V and J genes are TRBV15 and TRBJ1-5, with 7 bases that match TRBD1. The CDR3 sequence is 15 residues long. Germline CDR1 and CDR2: LNHNV and YYDKDF (reference sequence). Unmatched junction bases numbered 3, after V lost 0 bases and J lost 4 bases. The CDR3 DNA reads as TGTGCCACCAGCAGAGATGACAGGGATAATCAGCCCCAGCATTTT. It encodes CATSRDDRDNQPQHF.

This clone was counted a single time. The chain carries TRBV7-9 and TRBJ2-7, with 8 bases identical to TRBD1. V shed 8 bases, J shed 2 bases, and the junction held 5 bases outside the gene matches. The germline V gene has CDR1 SEHNR and CDR2 FQNEAQ (reference sequence). The CDR3 loop spans 13 amino acids. The DNA for the CDR3 is TGTGCCAGCGTGGGACAGGAGACCTACGAGCAGTACTTC. As protein: CASVGQETYEQYF.

The chain links TRBV28 to TRBJ2-2, with 8 bases that match TRBD1. Germline lookup yields CDR1 MDHEN and CDR2 SYDVKM. The length of the CDR3 is 16 residues. The J segment lost 6 bases and the V segment lost 4 bases, leaving 10 bases of the junction unmatched. The CDR3 reads CASSSEGDRSAGELFF. The DNA for the CDR3 is TGTGCCAGCAGTTCTGAGGGGGACAGGTCTGCCGGGGAGCTGTTTTTT.

The chain uses TRBV27 and TRBJ2-3; D is unclear. Between the trimmed V and J ends, which lost 5 bases and 3 bases, there was a span of 18 bases. Germline V lookup: CDR1 MNHEY, CDR2 SMNVEV (reference sequence). The CDR3 is 16 residues long. The CDR3 nucleotides read TGTGCCAGCAGTCCCGAGATCCACTCCCCGACAGATACGCAGTATTTT. Residues: CASSPEIHSPTDTQYF.

V is TRBV11-2 and J is TRBJ2-1, with D perhaps TRBD2 (6 bases). The CDR3 consists of 15 residues. In germline, CDR1 is SGHAT, CDR2 FQNNGV. V was clipped by 8 bases and J by 4 bases, with 18 bases between them. CDR3 sequence: CASLTPGSGYNEQFF. CDR3 DNA sequence: TGTGCCAGCCTTACCCCTGGTAGCGGATACAATGAGCAGTTCTTC.

The V gene is TRBV5-4, the J gene TRBJ2-2, with D unclear. Trimming took off 3 bases at V and 5 bases at J, with 8 bases between the two ends. Looked up from germline, CDR1 is SGHNT and CDR2 is YYREEE (reference sequence). The CDR3 has 13 amino acids. CDR3 in amino acids: CASSSAQTGELFF. CDR3 nucleotide sequence: TGTGCCAGCAGCTCCGCTCAGACCGGGGAGCTGTTTTTT.

V and J are TRBV27 and TRBJ2-2, with D unresolved. Germline CDR1 and CDR2: MNHEY and SMNVEV (reference sequence). This CDR3 is 18 amino acids long. Trimming took off 0 bases at V and 0 bases at J, with 14 bases between the two ends. CDR3 loop: CASSLSVMMAANTGELFF. As DNA, the CDR3 is TGTGCCAGCAGTTTATCGGTTATGATGGCAGCGAACACCGGGGAGCTGTTTTTT.

V gene TRBV19 combines with J gene TRBJ2-1; 7 nucleotides agree with TRBD2. This CDR3 is 15 amino acids long. The trim removed 2 bases at V and 2 bases at J, leaving 3 bases unmatched. Germline V CDR1 and CDR2: LNHDA, SQIVND (reference sequence). CDR3 residues: CASSILAETYNEQFF. CDR3 nucleotides: TGTGCCAGTAGTATACTAGCGGAGACCTACAATGAGCAGTTCTTC.

This clone appeared once. V usage is TRBV5-4 and J usage is TRBJ1-2, with D possibly TRBD1 on 6 matching bases. This CDR3 has 13 amino acids. The V and J ends lost 1 base and 4 bases respectively, with 8 bases between them. The germline V gene has CDR1 SGHNT and CDR2 YYREEE (reference sequence). CDR3 nucleotide sequence: TGTGCCAGCAGCTTGAGGGGGACCTATGGCTACACCTTC. Translating it yields CASSLRGTYGYTF.

The chain links TRBV11-2 to TRBJ1-5; D is uncertain. Germline lookup yields CDR1 SGHAT and CDR2 FQNNGV. The CDR3 sequence is 16 residues long. The V gene lost 1 base and the J gene lost 0 bases, with 10 bases spanning the gap. CDR3 DNA: TGTGCCAGCAGCTTAGTTCAGGCCTATAGCAATCAGCCCCAGCATTTT. It encodes CASSLVQAYSNQPQHF.

The chain couples TRBV7-2 to TRBJ2-1, with TRBD2 matching over 11 bases. Germline lookup yields CDR1 SGHTA and CDR2 FQGNSA. Losses at the gene ends were 5 bases for V and 2 bases for J; bases not matched to a gene: 5. This CDR3 has 16 residues. This CDR3 is CASSPSGGFTYNEQFF. In nucleotides, the CDR3 is TGTGCCAGCAGCCCTAGCGGGGGGTTTACCTACAATGAGCAGTTCTTC.

J is TRBJ2-1 and V is TRBV9; D may be TRBD1 (5 bases). Germline V gene sequence: CDR1 SGDLS, CDR2 YYNGEE. Between the trimmed V and J ends, which lost 1 base and 6 bases, there was a span of 11 bases. This CDR3 has 14 residues. The CDR3 region has the DNA TGTGCCAGCAGCGTAAGTCTGGGGCTCAATGAGCAGTTCTTC. Its translation is CASSVSLGLNEQFF.

The chain has TRBV4-1 and TRBJ2-7; 10 nucleotides line up with TRBD1. There are 13 residues in the CDR3. V shed 8 bases and J 6 bases; nucleotides not matched to a gene: 7. Germline lookup yields CDR1 MGHRA and CDR2 YSYEKL. The CDR3, as DNA: TGCGCCAGCGCCGGGACAGGGGTTCCCGAGCAGTACTTC. Encoded protein: CASAGTGVPEQYF.

The chain joins TRBV5-6 to TRBJ2-5; 7 nucleotides line up with TRBD2. The junction had 4 bases not matched to a gene; V was cut back by 0 bases and J by 5 bases. Germline V gives CDR1 SGHDT, CDR2 YYEEEE. The CDR3 has 14 residues. As DNA, the CDR3 is TGTGCCAGCAGCTTGGCTAGCGGTCAGGAGACCCAGTACTTC. It yields the protein CASSLASGQETQYF.

Only one count was recorded for this clone. This chain uses TRBV10-3 with TRBJ2-3, with 7 bases lining up with TRBD2. The CDR3 contains 15 residues. From germline, CDR1 is ENHRY and CDR2 SYGVKD. J lost 5 bases, V lost 0 bases, and 5 bases had no gene match. As DNA, the CDR3 is TGTGCCATCAGTGAGTCGCGGGAGTTGGTAGATACGCAGTATTTT. The encoded protein is CAISESRELVDTQYF.

The rearrangement joins TRBV27 to TRBJ2-2, with TRBD2 matching 12 bases. The CDR3 has 18 residues. Germline loops: CDR1 MNHEY, CDR2 SMNVEV (reference sequence). The ends lost 0 bases at V and 3 bases at J; junction bases unmatched: 5. CDR3 sequence (DNA): TGTGCCAGCAGTTTATCCGAAGGACTAGCGGGATACACCGGGGAGCTGTTTTTT. Translation gives CASSLSEGLAGYTGELFF.

The V call is TRBV5-1, the J call TRBJ1-2; 7 bases are a match to TRBD1. This CDR3 has 13 residues. J gave up 4 bases and V 8 bases, and 8 bases lay outside the gene matches. From germline, CDR1 is SGHRS and CDR2 YFSETQ. The CDR3 nucleotides are TGCGCCAGAGCGACAGGGTCAGGCTATGGCTACACCTTC. This encodes CARATGSGYGYTF.

The chain employs TRBV6-5 and TRBJ2-1; D might be TRBD2 (6 bases). Germline assignment: CDR1 MNHEY and CDR2 SVGAGI. The CDR3 length is 16 residues. V gave up 0 bases and J gave up 9 bases, with 18 bases separating them. As DNA, the CDR3 is TGTGCCAGCAGTTACTCAGTGGCGGGGCCGCCTGGTGAGCAGTTCTTC. Protein: CASSYSVAGPPGEQFF.